This record concerns one TCR beta chain sequence. Antigen: not known. The data originate from a study of T-cell memory formation after mild COVID-19. Study-level points and caveats: Clones contracting over day 15 to 85 were CD4/CD8 balanced, with later expanders leaning CD4+. There was no confirmation that second-wave clones peaking on day 37 were SARS-CoV-2 specific.

TCRdb processed the 5' RACE reads anew with MiXCR; each CDR3 protein has one entry. The data hold about 560,000 distinct CDR3 sequences, with 17% observed a single time. Germline V gives CDR1 MNHEY, CDR2 SMNVEV (reference sequence). The CDR3 covers 14 residues. V was pared by 8 bases and J by 2 bases, with 13 bases between. This receptor was identified in an adult woman who had mild COVID-19 (a few samples of this study predate the infection). Cell type and time point are not known. Source material: PBMCs or a T cell subset sorted from them (not recorded which). This chain uses TRBV27 with TRBJ1-5; tentative D call: TRBD1 (5 bases). The CDR3 reads CASAGLKGNQPQHF. CDR3 DNA: TGTGCCAGCGCGGGGCTGAAAGGCAATCAGCCCCAGCATTTT.